A selection of T cell receptor beta chains follows, all from one sample in a study of blood T cell repertoires in COVID-19. Generated by immunoSEQ multiplex PCR, the TCRdb table keeps only in-frame clones and is missing some. Of about 160,000 clones detected, 84% appear once; the ten largest clones hold approximately 14%. The sequenced material came from peripheral blood. Receptor source: a man between 18 and 29 years old with active or convalescent COVID-19. Both conserved end residues are part of each CDR3. A D gene is named only where the DNA matches it firmly.

TRBJ2-3	17	TRBD2	TRBV24-1	CATSDPGLAGDTDTQYF	TGTGCCACCAGTGACCCCGGACTAGCGGGAGACACAGATACGCAGTATTTT
TRBJ2-2	17	TRBD1	TRBV24-1	CATSETYRGRYTGELFF	TGTGCCACCAGTGAAACATACAGGGGGCGATACACCGGGGAGCTGTTTTTT
TRBJ1-2	16	TRBD1	TRBV5-5	CASSLDGTAKHYGYTF	TGTGCCAGCAGCTTGGACGGGACAGCTAAGCACTATGGCTACACCTTC
TRBJ2-7	14	-	TRBV18	CASSPRTVSYEQYF	TGTGCCAGCTCACCCCGGACAGTTTCTTACGAGCAGTACTTC
TRBJ1-3	15	-	TRBV12-5	CASGGGGFSGNTIYF	TGTGCTAGTGGAGGGGGGGGTTTCTCTGGAAACACCATATATTTT
TRBJ2-7	14	-	TRBV3-1/TRBV3-2	CASSRQTGSYEQYF	TGTGCCAGCAGCCGGCAGACGGGATCCTACGAGCAGTACTTC
TRBJ2-3	12	-	TRBV10-3	CAISDSGDTQYF	TGTGCCATCAGTGATTCCGGGGATACGCAGTATTTT
TRBJ2-7	13	-	TRBV12-3/TRBV12-4	CASSLTKTYEQYF	TGTGCCAGCAGTTTAACAAAGACCTACGAGCAGTACTTC
TRBJ1-6	17	-	TRBV23-1	CASSFGGGYSYNSPLHF	TGCGCCAGCAGCTTCGGCGGGGGCTACTCCTATAATTCACCCCTCCACTTT
TRBJ1-5	13	TRBD1	TRBV27	CASSPTGDQPQHF	TGTGCCAGCAGCCCGACAGGGGACCAGCCCCAGCATTTT
TRBJ1-5	17	TRBD1	TRBV24-1	CATSDLMDRTSNQPQHF	TGTGCCACCAGTGATTTGATGGACAGGACGAGCAATCAGCCCCAGCATTTT
TRBJ1-4	13	TRBD1	TRBV29-1	CSVWGDSKSKLFF	TGCAGCGTTTGGGGGGACAGCAAGTCAAAACTGTTTTTT
TRBJ2-7	15	-	TRBV6-4	CASSVYPSGSYEQYF	TGTGCCAGCAGTGTCTATCCTAGTGGCTCCTACGAGCAGTACTTC
TRBJ1-6	15	-	TRBV7-9	CASSLASLSNSPLHF	TGTGCCAGCAGCTTAGCGAGTCTCTCGAATTCACCCCTCCACTTT
TRBJ2-1	18	TRBD2	TRBV14	CASSQGLAGPFSYNEQFF	TGTGCCAGCAGCCAAGGGCTAGCGGGTCCCTTCTCCTACAATGAGCAGTTCTTC